This T cell receptor (beta chain) was sequenced during a study of T cells in Graves' hyperthyroidism and ophthalmopathy. In the study overall: Peripheral blood sampling occurred at initial diagnosis, before any treatment.

The CDR3 loop spans 15 amino acids. The V end was cut by 3 bases, the J end by 6 bases, with 12 bases between. The germline CDR1 and CDR2 sequences are KGHSH and LQKENI. Study conclusions and caveats: Before onset, ophthalmopathy was predicted by the model a median around 6 months earlier.

Exclusion criteria comprised uncontrolled infection, other autoimmune disease, pregnancy or lactation. Together with thyroid ultrasound, orbital computed tomography, serum thyroxine and TRAb, clinical symptoms were used for diagnoses. From RNA transcripts, TCR beta CDR3 regions were amplified. Primed by the HTBI set, a first-round RT-PCR was run on the TCR CDR3. TCRdb ran MiXCR on the multiplex PCR reads and lists one entry per CDR3 protein. The sample shows more than 550,000 distinct CDR3 sequences, around a sixth of them seen only once. This clonotype was found once. Its antigen is not identified. V and J are TRBV18 and TRBJ1-6, with D possibly matching TRBD1 (6 bases). The specimen was blood. This clonotype was obtained from a woman between 45 and 60 years old with Graves' hyperthyroidism that later progressed to Graves' ophthalmopathy. CDR3: CASSPRGQLNSPLHF. Written as DNA, the CDR3 is TGTGCCAGCTCACCTCGGGGGCAGCTTAATTCACCCCTCCACTTT.